The sequence of this TCR beta chain was determined in a study of radiotherapy plus CTLA-4 blockade in lung cancer. Study information: Patients showed objective responses in 15% to 20% of cases and disease control in roughly 31%.

Concerning this clone itself: Antigen: not known.

The repertoire was sequenced with immunoSEQ multiplex PCR; TCRdb's copy has only in-frame clones and lacks some. The repertoire holds some 98,000 clones, around 83% seen once, with nearly 3.5% in the top ten. CDR3 length: 15 amino acids. V lost 2 bases and J lost 6, with 14 bases in between. Germline CDR1 KGHSH, CDR2 LQKENI. Study results and limitations: Reported findings show early blood T cell clone dynamics, with interferon-beta, best predicted response. Following radiotherapy plus ipilimumab, tumor-derived TCR clones expanded in the blood.

Patients in the study, people with chemo-refractory metastatic non-small-cell lung cancer, received focal radiation plus ipilimumab CTLA-4 blockade. The source material was peripheral blood, sampled from a patient treated with radiotherapy plus ipilimumab. The receptor was derived from a human donor with non-small cell lung cancer who had a partial response to radiotherapy plus ipilimumab. V and J are TRBV18 and TRBJ1-5; D might be TRBD1 (5 bases). The CDR3 region has the DNA TGTGCCAGCTCACCAGAGGGCGGGGGTAGTCAGCCCCAGCATTTT. Translation gives CASSPEGGGSQPQHF.